The rows below give T cell receptor beta chains drawn from one sample of a study of blood T cell repertoires in COVID-19. TCRdb keeps only in-frame clones here, not all; method: immunoSEQ multiplex PCR. The sample consists of more than 120,000 clones, 84% of them appearing once. The sequencing input was peripheral blood. These receptors all come from a human donor in a cohort sampled during active COVID-19. CDR3s include the opening cysteine and the closing phenylalanine or tryptophan. Fields, in order: V gene, CDR3 protein.

v_call: TRBV4-1; cdr3_aa: CASSQDQGASSPLHF
v_call: TRBV18; cdr3_aa: CASSPGGETTGNTIYF
v_call: TRBV4-2; cdr3_aa: CASSQDLMASGTDTQYF
v_call: TRBV27; cdr3_aa: CASSRRNSGGNYIYNEQFF
v_call: TRBV14; cdr3_aa: CASSRGLAGAGGEQFF
v_call: TRBV30; cdr3_aa: CAADRAIEAQYF
v_call: TRBV6-5; cdr3_aa: CASNPTRANTGELFF
v_call: TRBV9; cdr3_aa: CASRGTGGTQYF
v_call: TRBV5-6; cdr3_aa: CASSDSSSGNTIYF
v_call: TRBV7-9; cdr3_aa: CASSFTSGGVGEQFF
v_call: TRBV5-5; cdr3_aa: CASSSRVTGNTIYF
v_call: TRBV20-1; cdr3_aa: CSASGWTPLSTDTQYF
v_call: TRBV6-6; cdr3_aa: CASSYGTSRETQYF
v_call: TRBV19; cdr3_aa: CASSRDTDSYEQYF
v_call: TRBV28; cdr3_aa: CATTGGNQPQHF
v_call: TRBV7-9; cdr3_aa: CASSLSRSTDTQYF
v_call: TRBV5-1; cdr3_aa: CASSPVGRRTGELFF
v_call: TRBV9; cdr3_aa: CASSVEGLKSGNTIYF